This T cell receptor beta chain was obtained from a study of blood T cell repertoires in COVID-19. The CDR3 spans 14 residues. Trimming took 3 bases from V and 2 from J, leaving 5 bases between them. Germline V gene data show CDR1 as LNHDA and CDR2 as SQIVND (reference sequence). Original processing methods: Reference gene primers were amplified, and this amplification served to estimate nucleated cell counts. TCRdb's table, derived via immunoSEQ multiplex PCR, lists solely in-frame clones and lacks some. V, J and clone size were drawn from that table, and D and trimming were deduced from the DNA. The data hold about 69,000 clones, with roughly 80% observed a single time.

What was sequenced was peripheral blood. The clonotype originates from a man between 60 and 70 years old with acute or convalescent COVID-19. The rearrangement links TRBV19 to TRBJ2-6; D gene unclear. CDR3 loop: CASSIHTGANVLTF. The CDR3 region has the DNA TGTGCCAGTAGTATTCACACTGGGGCCAACGTCCTGACTTTC.